The 19 T cell receptor beta chains listed next were all sequenced from one sample in a study of response to subunit inactivated influenza vaccine. TCRdb reprocessed the RT-PCR reads with MiXCR, giving one entry per CDR3 protein. The sample carries roughly 500,000 distinct CDR3 sequences, around a quarter recorded once. The data were also submitted as part of a second study, on T cells expressing NK-cell markers. Per that study: TCR beta cDNA was generated via 5'RACE template switching incorporating UMIs.

This specimen consisted of CD4+ T cells sorted from PBMCs, obtained 11 to 12 days after vaccination. These receptors all come from a man aged 50 to 59 who received an inactivated influenza vaccine.

Only a few counts were recorded for this clonotype. The V and J genes are TRBV7-2 and TRBJ1-1, with D unresolved. V was trimmed by 5 bases and J by 9 bases, leaving 19 bases between them. This CDR3 has 14 residues. Per the germline V gene, CDR1 is SGHTA and CDR2 is FQGNSA. As DNA, the CDR3 is TGTGCCAGCAGCGGAAAACGCCTTGGGTCCCAAGCTTTCTTT. Translation gives CASSGKRLGSQAFF.

This clonotype turned up a few times. The gene calls are TRBV7-2 and TRBJ2-6; 7 bases fit TRBD1. V was clipped by 3 bases and J by 3 bases; unmatched bases: 2. This CDR3 has 15 residues. In germline, CDR1 is SGHTA, CDR2 FQGNSA. The CDR3 region is CASSLNRGGANVLTF. CDR3 nucleotide sequence: TGTGCCAGCAGCTTGAACAGGGGTGGGGCCAACGTCCTGACTTTC.

The chain has TRBV5-1 and TRBJ2-2; 8 positions agree with TRBD1. This CDR3 comprises 16 residues. V gave up 3 bases and J gave up 1 base; unmatched junction bases: 5. CDR1 and CDR2 (germline): SGHRS, YFSETQ. CDR3 amino acids: CASSSGTGLNTGELFF. CDR3 sequence (DNA): TGCGCCAGCAGCTCCGGGACAGGATTGAACACCGGGGAGCTGTTTTTT.

This clonotype showed up just a few times. This rearrangement joins TRBV11-2 to TRBJ2-5; D remains unclear. With 6 bases removed from V and 3 bases from J, the gap between germline ends came to 17 bases. Germline-derived CDR1 and CDR2 are SGHAT and FQNNGV. The CDR3 covers 15 residues. CDR3 in amino acids: CASRLLGSAKETQYF. In DNA form, the CDR3 reads TGTGCCAGCAGACTATTGGGCTCTGCTAAAGAGACCCAGTACTTC.

The rearrangement links TRBV5-1 to TRBJ2-3, with D unclear. CDR1 and CDR2 (germline): SGHRS, YFSETQ. The V end was cut by 4 bases, the J end by 2 bases, with 17 bases between. The CDR3 spans 16 residues. In DNA form, the CDR3 reads TGCGCCAGCAGCCCAGCAGCCCTCTCCTTCACAGATACGCAGTATTTT. This sequence encodes CASSPAALSFTDTQYF.

This clonotype was counted a few times. This rearrangement joins TRBV4-3 to TRBJ2-1; perhaps TRBD2 as D (6 bases). The V end lost 0 bases, the J end lost 3 bases, and 18 bases lay between the germline ends. Looked up from germline, CDR1 is LGHNA and CDR2 is YSLEER. The CDR3 totals 18 residues. CDR3 nucleotide sequence: TGCGCCAGCAGCCAAGATGGCCCTCCCGGGAGTAGCTACAATGAGCAGTTCTTC. Its protein is CASSQDGPPGSSYNEQFF.

In this sample, this clonotype turned up many times. The chain joins TRBV5-1 to TRBJ2-3, with D perhaps matching TRBD1 (5 bases). Trimming left V 2 bases short and J 6 bases short, with 19 bases between. This CDR3 has 16 amino acids. Germline V CDR1 and CDR2: SGHRS, YFSETQ. In DNA, the CDR3 is TGCGCCAGCAGCTTAGTTAGGGGCGTGTCAGCGGATACGCAGTATTTT. Protein product: CASSLVRGVSADTQYF.

This clonotype has just a few counts. The V gene is TRBV12-3 or TRBV12-4, the J gene TRBJ2-7; 12 nucleotides align to TRBD2. This CDR3 contains 17 residues. J lost 5 bases, V lost 7 bases, and 15 bases had no gene match. Written as DNA, the CDR3 is TGTGCCAGCAAAGGGACTAGCGGGTGGGTAAGGTCCCACGAGCAGTACTTC. The encoded protein is CASKGTSGWVRSHEQYF.

The V call is TRBV25-1, the J call TRBJ2-5; unclear D gene. The CDR3 consists of 13 residues. V was shortened by 6 bases and J by 5 bases, with 13 bases between the two germline ends. Per the germline V gene, CDR1 is MGHDK and CDR2 is SYGVNS. The CDR3: CASREPGKETQYF. As DNA, the CDR3 is TGTGCCAGCAGAGAACCCGGCAAGGAGACCCAGTACTTC.

V is TRBV28 and J is TRBJ2-1; D possibly matches TRBD1 or TRBD2 (5 bases each). Germline V gene data show CDR1 as MDHEN and CDR2 as SYDVKM. V was clipped by 6 bases and J by 6 bases, with 24 bases between them. The CDR3 has 17 amino acids. CDR3 sequence reads: CASSTIPGTHGTNEQFF. Here the CDR3 DNA reads TGTGCCAGCAGCACTATCCCCGGGACCCATGGGACCAATGAGCAGTTCTTC.

The CDR3, as DNA: TGTGCCAGCAGCCAAGATTGGGGAAATAATAATTCACCCCTCCACTTT. Its translation is CASSQDWGNNNSPLHF. The V gene is TRBV4-2, the J gene TRBJ1-6; D remains ambiguous. There are 16 residues in the CDR3. The ends were cut back, 0 bases at V and 5 bases at J, with 11 bases in the middle. The germline V gene encodes CDR1 LGHNA and CDR2 YNFKEQ.

This clonotype has just a few counts. This chain connects TRBV5-1 to TRBJ1-2; D is undetermined. The CDR3 is 13 residues long. Germline V gene data show CDR1 as SGHRS and CDR2 as YFSETQ. Trimming pared 4 bases from V and 2 bases from J, leaving 9 bases between. CDR3 in amino acids: CASSTTANYGYTF. The CDR3 bases are TGCGCCAGCAGCACTACAGCCAACTATGGCTACACCTTC.

The chain couples TRBV4-2 to TRBJ1-6, with a tentative D call TRBD1 (5 bases). Trimming pared 3 bases from V and 5 bases from J, leaving 8 bases between. Germline CDR1 is LGHNA and CDR2 is YNFKEQ. The CDR3 loop spans 14 amino acids. CDR3 sequence (DNA): TGTGCCAGCAGCCAGGGGACGGATAATTCACCCCTCCACTTT. Encoded protein: CASSQGTDNSPLHF.

This chain joins TRBV5-6 and TRBJ2-7; 9 bases align to TRBD2. Trimming at V came to 5 bases and at J to 1 base, leaving 4 bases not matched to a gene. Germline V gene sequence: CDR1 SGHDT, CDR2 YYEEEE. The CDR3 is made up of 14 amino acids. As DNA, the CDR3 is TGTGCCAGCAGGATGCGGGAGGGGTCCTACGAGCAGTACTTC. This encodes CASRMREGSYEQYF. The full variable domain, rest sourced from reference TRBV5-6 and TRBJ2-7, is DAGVTQSPTHLIKTRGQQVTLRCSPKSGHDTVSWYQQALGQGPQFIFQYYEEEERQRGNFPDRFSGHQFPNYSSELNVNALLLGDSALYLCASRMREGSYEQYFGPGTRLTVT.

This clonotype turned up a few times. The chain recombines TRBV9 with TRBJ1-2, with D possibly being TRBD1 (6 bases). CDR1 is SGDLS, CDR2 YYNGEE, per germline. The CDR3 has 15 amino acids. Between the trimmed V and J ends, which lost 0 bases and 8 bases, there was a span of 17 bases. The DNA for the CDR3 is TGTGCCAGCAGCGTAGTGGCCAGGGGAAGGCAGGGCTACACCTTC. Its translation is CASSVVARGRQGYTF.

The chain has TRBV27 and TRBJ2-7; 10 bases agree with TRBD1. This CDR3 is 14 amino acids long. Germline loops: CDR1 MNHEY, CDR2 SMNVEV (reference sequence). V lost 9 bases to trimming and J lost 9 bases; unmatched junction nucleotides: 14. The CDR3 region has the DNA TGTGCCAGTAAAGCCGGGACAGGGGTTGGCGGGCAGTACTTC. Translated, it gives CASKAGTGVGGQYF.

This rearrangement joins TRBV20-1 to TRBJ2-1, with a possible D match to TRBD1 (5 bases). V was clipped by 0 bases and J by 4 bases, with 7 bases between them. This CDR3 is built from 13 residues. Looked up from germline, CDR1 is DFQATT and CDR2 is SNEGSKA (reference sequence). The CDR3 nucleotides read TGCAGTGCTAGAGATAGGGGTTACAATGAGCAGTTCTTC. Translation gives CSARDRGYNEQFF.

V is TRBV12-3 or TRBV12-4 and J is TRBJ1-5; the D is unclear. The CDR3 is 13 residues long. V lost 6 bases and J lost 9, with 15 bases in between. The CDR3 DNA reads TGTGCCAGCAGCCCTGACCGTTTTCGGCCCCAGCATTTT. Translated: CASSPDRFRPQHF.

CDR3 bases: TGTGCCAGCAGCTTGGGCGGCGGTGGGGCCAACGTCCTGACTTTC. Translating it yields CASSLGGGGANVLTF. V usage is TRBV5-4 and J usage is TRBJ2-6, with D unclear. Deletions cut 0 bases from V and 3 bases from J, with 7 bases between. Per the germline V gene, CDR1 is SGHNT and CDR2 is YYREEE (reference sequence). This CDR3 has 15 amino acids.